A selection of T cell receptor beta chains follows, all from one sample in a study of blood T cells in healthy people across ages. TCRdb re-derived calls from the 5' RACE reads in MiXCR, one entry per CDR3 protein. The sample contains roughly 1.9 million distinct CDR3 sequences, approximately 39% of which appear only once. The specimen was blood. The receptors were sampled from a human donor in good health. The conserved cysteine and the conserved F or W are not part of the CDR3 here.

TRBV9,ASSIQTQVDGYT
TRBV7-8,ASGFRTWGGMNTEAF
TRBV7-9,ASSVGQKKETQY
TRBV2,AGSAQETQY
TRBV7-2,ASSLVGGPYGYT
TRBV5-1,ASSSWTDHTEAF
TRBV4-3,ASSQEVIGRDGYT
TRBV7-9,ASSGPEAYEQY
TRBV10-3,AIRQDEYGCT
TRBV9,ASSSERGRGEQF
TRBV6-2/TRBV6-3,ASSPPFFRIKETQY
TRBV7-6,ASSPTEPNEKLF
TRBV5-5,ASGLGRDTHEQY
TRBV7-2,ASGRSSYGYT
TRBV27,ASSFAANYEQY
TRBV12-5,ASGLDPGPLGGHT
TRBV29-1,SVARVANYGYT
TRBV20-1,SARSGLAGGISYNEQF
TRBV29-1,SVYSGTGGNGYT
TRBV6-5,ASSSPEAYEQY
TRBV7-9,ASSPAGAGIRDYGYT
TRBV20-1,SAISPGGTGTWGYT
TRBV20-1,SARERRGDYEQY
TRBV27,ASSFSERDEQF
TRBV4-1,ASSPTGHGNNYGYT
TRBV7-6,ASSLAPGAYNEKLF
TRBV7-2,ASSFHSRQQY
TRBV28,ASRSTGRSYEQY
TRBV7-3,ASSLKSRGAIENEQF
TRBV5-1,ASSLAGQASKQF
TRBV29-1,SASTGAGASNEQF
TRBV7-2,ASSASGGSLETQY
TRBV6-5,ASSYRDIGTEAF
TRBV5-1,ASSLVPSGNQPQH